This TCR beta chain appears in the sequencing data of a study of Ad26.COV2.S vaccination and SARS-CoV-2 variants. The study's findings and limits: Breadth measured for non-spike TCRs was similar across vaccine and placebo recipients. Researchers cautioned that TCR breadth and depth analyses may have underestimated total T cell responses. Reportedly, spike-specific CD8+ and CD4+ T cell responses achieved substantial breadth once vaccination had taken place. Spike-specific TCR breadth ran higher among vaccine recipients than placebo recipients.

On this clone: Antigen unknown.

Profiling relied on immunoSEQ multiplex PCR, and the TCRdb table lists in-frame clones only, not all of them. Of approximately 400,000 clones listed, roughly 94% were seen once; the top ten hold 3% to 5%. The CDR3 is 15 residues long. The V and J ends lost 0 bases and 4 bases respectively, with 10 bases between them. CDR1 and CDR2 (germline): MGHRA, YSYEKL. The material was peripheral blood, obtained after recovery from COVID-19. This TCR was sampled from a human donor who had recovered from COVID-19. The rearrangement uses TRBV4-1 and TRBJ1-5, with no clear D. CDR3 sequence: CASSQELVGNQPQHF. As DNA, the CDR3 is TGCGCCAGCAGCCAAGAGTTGGTGGGGAATCAGCCCCAGCATTTT.